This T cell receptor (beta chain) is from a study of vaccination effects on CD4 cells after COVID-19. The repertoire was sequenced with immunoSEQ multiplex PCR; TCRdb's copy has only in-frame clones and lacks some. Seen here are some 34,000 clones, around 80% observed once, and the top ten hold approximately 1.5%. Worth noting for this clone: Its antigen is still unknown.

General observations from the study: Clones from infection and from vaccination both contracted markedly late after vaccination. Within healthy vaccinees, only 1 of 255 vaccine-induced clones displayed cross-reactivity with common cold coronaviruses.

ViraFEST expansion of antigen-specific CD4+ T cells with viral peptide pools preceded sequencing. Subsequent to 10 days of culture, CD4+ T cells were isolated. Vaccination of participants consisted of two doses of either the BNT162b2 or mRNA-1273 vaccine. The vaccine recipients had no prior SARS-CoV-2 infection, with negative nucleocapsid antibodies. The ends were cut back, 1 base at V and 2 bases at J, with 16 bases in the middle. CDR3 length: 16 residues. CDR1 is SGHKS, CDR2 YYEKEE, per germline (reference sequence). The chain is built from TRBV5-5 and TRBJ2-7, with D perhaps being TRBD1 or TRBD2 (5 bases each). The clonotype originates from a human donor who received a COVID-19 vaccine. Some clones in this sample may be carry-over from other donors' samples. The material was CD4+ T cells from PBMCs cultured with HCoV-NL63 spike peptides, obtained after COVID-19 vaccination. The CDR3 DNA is TGTGCCAGCAGCTTGCTTCCCAGGGACGGCCCCTACGAGCAGTACGTC. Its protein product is CASSLLPRDGPYEQYV.